This T cell receptor (beta chain) was captured by sequencing in a study of CD8+CD57+ T cells in acquired aplastic anemia. The wider study: Sorted CD4+ and CD8+ cell DNA averaged about 3.5 ug. Healthy donors averaged about 10 million reads for CD4+ cells.

There are a few counts of this clonotype. The antigen is not known. Investigators profiled TCR beta VDJ and CDR3 from genomic DNA template. Each CDR3 protein is one row after TCRdb ran MiXCR on the reads. The sample includes tens of thousands of distinct CDR3 sequences, approximately 46% of them seen just once. J was trimmed by 7 bases and V by 5 bases; bases with no gene match: 5. This CDR3 region has 14 residues. Looked up from germline, CDR1 is PRHDT and CDR2 is FYEKMQ (reference sequence). Overall study results and limits: The study found no significant CD8+ Simpson's diversity difference between patients and controls.

This TCR came from a human donor in good health, serving as a control. Sequenced input: sorted CD4+, CD8+, or CD8+CD57+ T cells (not recorded which) from PBMCs. The J gene is TRBJ2-2, the V gene TRBV13; 9 positions agree with TRBD1. This CDR3 reads CASSRGQGIGELFF. CDR3 in DNA: TGTGCCAGCAGCCGGGGACAGGGTATCGGGGAGCTGTTTTTT. Complete variable domain (other parts from reference TRBV13 and TRBJ2-2): AAGVIQSPRHLIKEKRETATLKCYPIPRHDTVYWYQQGPGQDPQFLISFYEKMQSDKGSIPDRFSAQQFSDYHSELNMSSLELGDSALYFCASSRGQGIGELFFGEGSRLTVL.